Listed here are 24 T cell receptor beta chains from one sample, sequenced in a study of blood T cell repertoires in COVID-19. Measured with immunoSEQ multiplex PCR; TCRdb has only the in-frame clones, and not every one. The data hold roughly 90,000 clones, with 85% to 90% observed a single time. Sequencing was carried out using peripheral blood. These receptors originate from a man in his forties or fifties with acute or convalescent COVID-19.

The count of this clone is one. The V call is TRBV6-5, the J call TRBJ2-1; TRBD2 might be the D (8 bases). The CDR3 consists of 14 residues. V lost 7 bases to trimming and J lost 8 bases, with 18 bases between them. CDR1 and CDR2 from the germline V gene are MNHEY and SVGAGI. The DNA of the CDR3 is TGTGCCAGCACCAGGGGGACTAGTAACGATGAGCAGTTCTTC. Residues: CASTRGTSNDEQFF.

V usage is TRBV25-1 and J usage is TRBJ1-1; no clear D. The CDR3 length is 14 residues. Deletions cut 1 base from V and 1 base from J, with 7 bases between. Germline V gives CDR1 MGHDK, CDR2 SYGVNS. In nucleotides, the CDR3 is TGTGCCAGCAGTGAATGGGAGAGGAACACTGAAGCTTTCTTT. It is translated as CASSEWERNTEAFF.

Written as DNA, the CDR3 is TGTGCCAGCAGCCAAGCCCCTAGCGGCACAGATACGCAGTATTTT. It codes for CASSQAPSGTDTQYF. V usage is TRBV14 and J usage is TRBJ2-3, with D possibly matching TRBD2 (6 bases). Trimming cost V 1 base and J 1 base, with 9 bases left between them. The CDR3 has 15 residues. From germline, CDR1 is SGHDN and CDR2 FVKESK.

This sequence joins TRBV19 and TRBJ1-5; D is ambiguous. This CDR3 is 15 amino acids long. Germline CDR1 LNHDA, CDR2 SQIVND (reference sequence). The V and J ends lost 9 bases and 0 bases respectively, with 15 bases between them. As DNA, the CDR3 is TGTGCCAGCAAAAAAGTCAGCGATAGCAATCAGCCCCAGCATTTT. This gives the protein CASKKVSDSNQPQHF.

The chain carries TRBV9 and TRBJ1-4, with D hard to call. From germline, CDR1 is SGDLS and CDR2 YYNGEE. V was shortened by 3 bases and J by 0 bases, with 9 bases between the two germline ends. CDR3 length equals 15 residues. The CDR3 spells CASSGGGTTNEKLFF. CDR3 sequence (DNA): TGTGCCAGCAGCGGGGGAGGGACAACTAATGAAAAACTGTTTTTT.

This clone has just a few counts. The chain joins TRBV5-1 to TRBJ2-7; 8 positions match TRBD2. V trimming: 5 bases; J trimming: 6 bases; junction bases outside the gene matches: 10. Germline lookup yields CDR1 SGHRS and CDR2 YFSETQ. The CDR3 is 14 residues long. Here the CDR3 DNA reads TGCGCCAGCAGTTTACGGGAGGGCCGAGGCGAGCAGTACTTC. This gives the protein CASSLREGRGEQYF.

The chain has TRBV11-1 and TRBJ2-2, with 8 nucleotides matching TRBD1. Trimming cost V 6 bases and J 7 bases; bases outside gene matches: 7. The CDR3 loop spans 14 amino acids. Germline V lookup: CDR1 SGHAT, CDR2 FQDESV (reference sequence). The CDR3 region has the DNA TGTGCCAGCAGTCGACAGGGGTATAGCGGGGAGCTGTTTTTT. It yields the protein CASSRQGYSGELFF.

CDR3 coding DNA: TGTGCCAGCAGCCCCAGAGGTAGCGGGGGGGCGAAGGAGACCCAGTACTTC. Translation: CASSPRGSGGAKETQYF. The chain has TRBV7-6 and TRBJ2-5, with TRBD2 identical over 11 bases. CDR3 length: 17 amino acids. Germline V gene lookup returns CDR1 SGHVS and CDR2 FNYEAQ. J gave up 5 bases and V 5 bases, and 13 bases lay outside the gene matches.

The chain is built from TRBV11-2 and TRBJ2-2, with TRBD2 matching 9 bases. V trimming: 4 bases; J trimming: 6 bases; junction bases outside the gene matches: 9. The CDR3 loop spans 16 amino acids. Germline V gene data show CDR1 as SGHAT and CDR2 as FQNNGV. The CDR3 nucleotides read TGTGCCAGCAGCTCGGCAGCGGGAGGAGGTTCCGGGGAGCTGTTTTTT. This codes for CASSSAAGGGSGELFF.

V gene TRBV2 combines with J gene TRBJ1-6; the match to TRBD1 covers 8 bases. This CDR3 has 13 residues. The germline V gene has CDR1 SNHLY and CDR2 FYNNEI. The trim removed 7 bases at V and 7 bases at J, leaving 3 bases unmatched. The CDR3 DNA follows: TGTGCCAGCAAAGGGGACAGGAATTCACCCCTCCACTTT. Translated, it gives CASKGDRNSPLHF.

This sequence joins TRBV19 and TRBJ1-5, with D possibly TRBD1 on 5 matching bases. The CDR3 sequence is 15 residues long. CDR1 is LNHDA, CDR2 SQIVND, per germline (reference sequence). V lost 6 bases, J lost 0 bases, and 12 bases lay in between. CDR3 coding DNA: TGTGCCAGTAGGGAGACAGATAATAGCAATCAGCCCCAGCATTTT. Amino acid sequence: CASRETDNSNQPQHF.

The chain joins TRBV11-3 to TRBJ2-7, with TRBD2 identical over 14 bases. This CDR3 spans 15 amino acids. Germline loops: CDR1 SGHNT, CDR2 YENEEA. Trimming at V came to 5 bases and at J to 6 bases, leaving 6 bases not matched to a gene. CDR3 protein: CASSTTSGGAGEQYF. In nucleotides, the CDR3 is TGTGCCAGCAGCACGACTAGCGGGGGGGCCGGCGAGCAGTACTTC.

The chain joins TRBV30 to TRBJ1-1; tentative D call: TRBD1 (6 bases). V gave up 4 bases and J gave up 2 bases, with 11 bases separating them. The CDR3 has 13 residues. Per germline, CDR1 GTSNPN and CDR2 SVGIG (reference sequence). As DNA, the CDR3 is TGTGCCTGGACCAGGGGTAGAAACACTGAAGCTTTCTTT. It specifies CAWTRGRNTEAFF.

CDR3 region: CASSYSIGLETQYF. The CDR3 DNA follows: TGTGCCAGCAGTTACTCGATTGGGCTAGAGACCCAGTACTTC. The J gene is TRBJ2-5, the V gene TRBV6-2 or TRBV6-3; D is ambiguous. This CDR3 region has 14 residues. V gave up 0 bases and J gave up 4 bases, with 9 bases separating them. Per the germline V gene, CDR1 is MNHEY and CDR2 is SVGEGT.

The chain is built from TRBV6-5 and TRBJ2-7; 7 positions match TRBD1. Germline CDR1 is MNHEY and CDR2 is SVGAGI. The CDR3 covers 14 residues. V shed 8 bases, J shed 4 bases, and the junction held 11 bases outside the gene matches. Here the CDR3 reads CASARQGQNYEQYF. CDR3 in DNA: TGTGCCAGCGCCCGTCAGGGACAGAATTACGAGCAGTACTTC.

The chain couples TRBV12-3 or TRBV12-4 to TRBJ2-1; unclear D gene. V was clipped by 0 bases and J by 12 bases, with 12 bases between them. This CDR3 has 13 amino acids. The CDR3 nucleotides are TGTGCCAGCAGTTTAGCGCTTCGGGTGGGGCAGTTCTTC. Its translation is CASSLALRVGQFF.

The chain uses TRBV7-8 and TRBJ2-5, with D possibly TRBD1 on 6 matching bases. Trimming pared 5 bases from V and 1 base from J, leaving 11 bases between. Looked up from germline, CDR1 is SGHVS and CDR2 is FQNEAQ. There are 14 residues in the CDR3. This chain's CDR3 is CASSPYRVQETQYF. The CDR3 DNA reads TGTGCCAGCAGCCCCTACAGGGTCCAAGAGACCCAGTACTTC.

This CDR3 reads CASSAQTIAGTVPSFYNEQFF. DNA of the CDR3: TGTGCCAGCAGTGCCCAAACCATAGCGGGTACCGTCCCAAGTTTCTACAATGAGCAGTTCTTC. The rearrangement links TRBV21-1 to TRBJ2-1; the table names TRBD2, a call not compared with the DNA. TRBV21-1 is marked as a pseudogene. The CDR3 length is 21 residues.

The chain combines TRBV10-3 with TRBJ2-6; 10 bases match TRBD1. This CDR3 contains 16 residues. CDR1 is ENHRY, CDR2 SYGVKD, per germline. The trim removed 7 bases at V and 0 bases at J, leaving 3 bases unmatched. CDR3 sequence: CAITGDRGSGANVLTF. The CDR3 DNA follows: TGTGCCATCACCGGGGACAGGGGCTCTGGGGCCAACGTCCTGACTTTC.

CDR3 sequence reads: CSVAGTGSSYNEQFF. In DNA form, the CDR3 reads TGCAGCGTAGCAGGGACAGGGAGCTCCTACAATGAGCAGTTCTTC. The chain recombines TRBV29-1 with TRBJ2-1, with 9 bases aligning to TRBD1. CDR1 and CDR2 (germline): SQVTM, ANQGSEA. V lost 6 bases and J lost 0; bases outside the gene matches: 6. The CDR3 is made up of 15 amino acids.

This clone was detected once. V usage is TRBV2 and J usage is TRBJ1-2, with D possibly matching TRBD1 (5 bases). Germline V gives CDR1 SNHLY, CDR2 FYNNEI. Trimming took off 3 bases at V and 0 bases at J, with 8 bases between the two ends. The CDR3 spans 14 residues. The DNA of the CDR3 is TGTGCCAGCAGTGACAGGGAACCTAACTATGGCTACACCTTC. It codes for CASSDREPNYGYTF. The full variable domain, in which reference TRBV2 and TRBJ1-2 provide the parts outside the CDR3, is EPEVTQTPSHQVTQMGQEVILRCVPISNHLYFYWYRQILGQKVEFLVSFYNNEISEKSEIFDDQFSVERPDGSNFTLKIRSTKLEDSAMYFCASSDREPNYGYTFGSGTRLTVV.

V is TRBV6-2 or TRBV6-3 and J is TRBJ2-5; weak D call: TRBD1 (5 bases). Trimming left V 1 base short and J 5 bases short, with 17 bases between. The CDR3 runs 16 residues. Germline CDR1 MNHEY, CDR2 SVGEGT. CDR3 in amino acids: CASSYFSRAGSETQYF. The CDR3 DNA sequence: TGTGCCAGCAGTTACTTTTCCAGGGCCGGTAGCGAGACCCAGTACTTC.

This chain joins TRBV15 and TRBJ1-4; TRBD1 might be the D (5 bases). Germline V gives CDR1 LNHNV, CDR2 YYDKDF (reference sequence). This CDR3 is built from 15 residues. The V gene lost 5 bases and the J gene lost 10 bases, with 20 bases spanning the gap. The CDR3 bases are TGTGCCACCAGCCATGATCAGGGTGGGATTGGAAAACTGTTTTTT. It specifies CATSHDQGGIGKLFF.

V usage is TRBV5-4 and J usage is TRBJ1-1; D is possibly TRBD1 (6 bases). CDR3 size: 16 residues. The germline V and J ends were trimmed by 4 bases and 3 bases, with 19 bases remaining between them. Germline lookup yields CDR1 SGHNT and CDR2 YYREEE (reference sequence). The CDR3 here is CASSRDDRWVDTEAFF. CDR3 nucleotides: TGTGCCAGCAGCCGGGACGACAGGTGGGTGGACACTGAAGCTTTCTTT.